This is a list of T cell receptor beta chains from one sample in a study of blood T cell repertoires in COVID-19. Some clones are missing from TCRdb's copy, which holds only in-frame ones; the method was immunoSEQ multiplex PCR. The table records under 200,000 clones, about 85% of them present only once. The sample comprised peripheral blood. The origin of the receptors is an elderly woman with acute or convalescent COVID-19. Both conserved end residues are part of each CDR3. A D gene is named only where the DNA matches it firmly. Clone size is given for some rows only: seen once, a few or many times, or a class if the clone is expanded.

J	size	V	D	CDR3	DNA
TRBJ2-1	few	TRBV4-3	.	CATVRGAETESSYNEQFF	TGCGCCACCGTACGGGGGGCCGAGACAGAAAGCTCCTACAATGAGCAGTTCTTC
TRBJ1-2	.	TRBV5-1	.	CASSLALPGSDYGYTF	TGCGCCAGCAGCTTGGCCTTACCCGGGTCGGACTATGGCTACACCTTC
TRBJ1-2	.	TRBV12-3/TRBV12-4	.	CASSNPGNYGYTF	TGTGCCAGCTCCAACCCCGGGAACTATGGCTACACCTTC
TRBJ1-1	.	TRBV27	.	CASGLSTEAFF	TGTGCCAGCGGACTGAGCACTGAAGCTTTCTTT
TRBJ2-3	.	TRBV18	TRBD2	CASSPTSGSYTQYF	TGTGCCAGCTCACCGACTAGCGGGAGCTATACGCAGTATTTT
TRBJ2-7	.	TRBV9	TRBD1	CASSGQGVGYEQYF	TGTGCCAGCAGCGGACAGGGGGTCGGGTACGAGCAGTACTTC
TRBJ1-4	.	TRBV6-5	.	CASRWGEKLFF	TGTGCCAGCAGGTGGGGCGAAAAACTGTTTTTT
TRBJ1-4	.	TRBV6-5	TRBD1	CASSYSTGGGEKLFF	TGTGCCAGCAGTTACTCGACAGGGGGGGGTGAAAAACTGTTTTTT
TRBJ1-6	.	TRBV7-2	TRBD1	CASSQDRARSPLHF	TGTGCCAGCAGCCAGGACAGGGCTAGGTCACCCCTCCACTTT
TRBJ2-2	.	TRBV9	TRBD2	CASSVGLAGTTGELFF	TGTGCCAGCAGCGTAGGACTAGCGGGGACCACCGGGGAGCTGTTTTTT
TRBJ1-2	.	TRBV24-1	.	CATSDYGGNYYGYTF	TGTGCCACCAGTGATTATGGCGGGAATTACTATGGCTACACCTTC
TRBJ1-1	.	TRBV5-8	.	CATTTSLDTEAFF	TGTGCCACCACTACCTCACTGGACACTGAAGCTTTCTTT
TRBJ1-4	.	TRBV19	.	CASSMALRATNEKLFF	TGTGCCAGTAGTATGGCCCTGAGGGCAACTAATGAAAAACTGTTTTTT
TRBJ2-7	.	TRBV4-2	.	CASSQPIVTAF	TGTGCCAGCAGCCAACCTATCGTCACCGCCTTC
TRBJ1-6	.	TRBV7-8	TRBD1	CASSLERNRGNSPLHF	TGTGCCAGCAGCTTAGAGAGAAACAGGGGTAATTCACCCCTCCACTTT
TRBJ1-6	.	TRBV15	TRBD1	CATSIRTGGPAPLHF	TGTGCCACCAGCATCCGGACAGGGGGCCCGGCACCCCTCCACTTT
TRBJ1-6	.	TRBV4-1	.	CASSQPTNSPLHF	TGCGCCAGCAGCCAGCCTACTAATTCACCCCTCCACTTT
TRBJ2-1	.	TRBV15	.	CATSRDRRGEQFF	TGTGCCACCAGCAGAGATAGGAGGGGTGAGCAGTTCTTC
TRBJ2-5	.	TRBV19	TRBD1	CASSIWTGGSETQYF	TGTGCCAGTAGTATCTGGACAGGGGGATCGGAGACCCAGTACTTC
TRBJ1-2	.	TRBV30	.	CAWSIQGGYGYTF	TGTGCCTGGAGTATACAGGGCGGGTATGGCTACACCTTC
TRBJ2-1	.	TRBV29-1	TRBD2	CSAGGGLNEQFF	TGCAGCGCCGGGGGGGGCCTTAATGAGCAGTTCTTC
TRBJ2-1	.	TRBV6-4	TRBD2	CASSPGLAGYNEQFF	TGTGCCAGCAGCCCAGGACTAGCCGGCTACAATGAGCAGTTCTTC
TRBJ1-4	once	TRBV12-3/TRBV12-4	.	CASSFGHREKLFF	TGTGCCAGCAGTTTTGGTCACAGGGAAAAACTGTTTTTT
TRBJ2-6	.	TRBV11-2	TRBD1	CASSSPTGTGVVGANVLTF	TGTGCCAGCAGCTCGCCGACCGGGACAGGGGTTGTGGGGGCCAACGTCCTGACTTTC
TRBJ1-2	once	TRBV12-3/TRBV12-4	.	CASSHNRDDGYTF	TGTGCCAGCAGTCATAACAGGGATGATGGCTACACCTTC
TRBJ2-1	.	TRBV13	.	CASSRAGPPRNNEQFF	TGTGCCAGCAGCAGAGCGGGCCCCCCAAGGAACAATGAGCAGTTCTTC
TRBJ1-1	.	TRBV27	.	CASTRARGTEAFF	TGTGCCAGCACCCGGGCTCGGGGCACTGAAGCTTTCTTT
TRBJ2-2	.	TRBV12-5	TRBD1	CASGSSGTGPGELFF	TGTGCTAGTGGTTCTTCCGGGACAGGGCCCGGGGAGCTGTTTTTT
TRBJ1-1	.	TRBV5-1	TRBD1	CASSLRTGKDTEAFF	TGCGCCAGCAGCTTAAGGACAGGGAAGGACACTGAAGCTTTCTTT
TRBJ1-1	.	TRBV11-2	.	CASSPGPLDYLNTEAFF	TGTGCCAGCAGCCCCGGACCACTCGACTATTTGAACACTGAAGCTTTCTTT
TRBJ1-6	.	TRBV3-1/TRBV3-2	TRBD1	CASSNQQGAVDNSPLHF	TGTGCCAGCAGCAACCAACAGGGGGCTGTCGATAATTCACCCCTCCACTTT
TRBJ2-7	.	TRBV3-1/TRBV3-2	TRBD1	CASSFHPGQGAEEQYF	TGTGCCAGCAGCTTCCATCCGGGACAGGGGGCTGAGGAGCAGTACTTC
TRBJ2-1	once	TRBV10-3	.	CASQAQGYSYNEQFF	TGTGCCTCACAAGCACAGGGCTACTCCTACAATGAGCAGTTCTTC
TRBJ2-3	.	TRBV5-5	.	CASSRAGSTDTQYF	TGTGCCAGCAGCCGTGCGGGGAGCACAGATACGCAGTATTTT
TRBJ2-5	.	TRBV3-1/TRBV3-2	TRBD2	CASSLRLAGNQETQYF	TGTGCCAGCAGCCTCCGACTAGCGGGCAACCAAGAGACCCAGTACTTC
TRBJ2-7	once	TRBV10-3	TRBD1	CAISEGTGTPGQYF	TGTGCCATCAGTGAGGGGACAGGGACCCCAGGGCAGTACTTC
TRBJ2-1	.	TRBV11-2	TRBD2	CASHRGLAGANEQFF	TGTGCCAGCCACCGGGGGTTAGCGGGGGCCAATGAGCAGTTCTTC
TRBJ1-3	.	TRBV7-9	.	CASSKGGGSTGNTIYF	TGTGCCAGCAGCAAGGGCGGGGGATCAACTGGAAACACCATATATTTT
TRBJ1-4	.	TRBV30	TRBD1	CAFRDRVELTF	TGTGCCTTCCGGGACAGGGTAGAGCTAACTTTT
TRBJ1-6	.	TRBV27	TRBD1	CASSSPTRTGYGSPLHF	TGTGCCAGCAGTTCGCCGACTCGGACAGGGTACGGTTCACCCCTCCACTTT
TRBJ1-1	.	TRBV18	TRBD1	CASSQVQGASPLGGTEAFF	TGTGCCAGCTCACAAGTACAGGGGGCTTCCCCACTGGGTGGCACTGAAGCTTTCTTT
TRBJ2-3	.	TRBV7-2	TRBD1	CASSLEKGTASFHGTQYF	TGTGCCAGCAGCTTAGAAAAGGGGACAGCGTCTTTTCACGGTACGCAGTATTTT
TRBJ2-7	once	TRBV2	TRBD1	CAAVGDRGVEQYF	TGTGCCGCCGTGGGGGACAGGGGGGTCGAGCAGTACTTC
TRBJ2-3	.	TRBV7-8	.	CASSSVQGWDTDTQYF	TGTGCCAGCAGCTCGGTCCAGGGGTGGGACACAGATACGCAGTATTTT
TRBJ2-7	.	TRBV6-2/TRBV6-3	TRBD1	CASSYSVGQGESYEQYF	TGTGCCAGCAGTTACTCCGTCGGACAGGGGGAATCATACGAGCAGTACTTC
TRBJ2-7	.	TRBV18	TRBD1	CASSPGRTGPYEQYF	TGTGCCAGCTCACCGGGCCGGACAGGACCTTACGAGCAGTACTTC
TRBJ1-6	.	TRBV15	TRBD1	CATSRDRDSASPLHF	TGTGCCACCAGCAGAGATAGGGACAGCGCTTCACCCCTCCACTTT
TRBJ1-1	.	TRBV5-1	.	CASSLAALLGGTEAFF	TGCGCCAGCAGCTTGGCCGCCCTACTCGGAGGTACTGAAGCTTTCTTT
TRBJ1-1	.	TRBV7-8	TRBD1	CASIRDRGGLRVEAFF	TGTGCCAGCATCCGGGACAGGGGCGGGCTCAGGGTTGAAGCTTTCTTT
TRBJ2-1	.	TRBV6-5	.	CASSFGGLGNEQFF	TGTGCCAGCAGTTTCGGGGGGCTGGGCAATGAGCAGTTCTTC